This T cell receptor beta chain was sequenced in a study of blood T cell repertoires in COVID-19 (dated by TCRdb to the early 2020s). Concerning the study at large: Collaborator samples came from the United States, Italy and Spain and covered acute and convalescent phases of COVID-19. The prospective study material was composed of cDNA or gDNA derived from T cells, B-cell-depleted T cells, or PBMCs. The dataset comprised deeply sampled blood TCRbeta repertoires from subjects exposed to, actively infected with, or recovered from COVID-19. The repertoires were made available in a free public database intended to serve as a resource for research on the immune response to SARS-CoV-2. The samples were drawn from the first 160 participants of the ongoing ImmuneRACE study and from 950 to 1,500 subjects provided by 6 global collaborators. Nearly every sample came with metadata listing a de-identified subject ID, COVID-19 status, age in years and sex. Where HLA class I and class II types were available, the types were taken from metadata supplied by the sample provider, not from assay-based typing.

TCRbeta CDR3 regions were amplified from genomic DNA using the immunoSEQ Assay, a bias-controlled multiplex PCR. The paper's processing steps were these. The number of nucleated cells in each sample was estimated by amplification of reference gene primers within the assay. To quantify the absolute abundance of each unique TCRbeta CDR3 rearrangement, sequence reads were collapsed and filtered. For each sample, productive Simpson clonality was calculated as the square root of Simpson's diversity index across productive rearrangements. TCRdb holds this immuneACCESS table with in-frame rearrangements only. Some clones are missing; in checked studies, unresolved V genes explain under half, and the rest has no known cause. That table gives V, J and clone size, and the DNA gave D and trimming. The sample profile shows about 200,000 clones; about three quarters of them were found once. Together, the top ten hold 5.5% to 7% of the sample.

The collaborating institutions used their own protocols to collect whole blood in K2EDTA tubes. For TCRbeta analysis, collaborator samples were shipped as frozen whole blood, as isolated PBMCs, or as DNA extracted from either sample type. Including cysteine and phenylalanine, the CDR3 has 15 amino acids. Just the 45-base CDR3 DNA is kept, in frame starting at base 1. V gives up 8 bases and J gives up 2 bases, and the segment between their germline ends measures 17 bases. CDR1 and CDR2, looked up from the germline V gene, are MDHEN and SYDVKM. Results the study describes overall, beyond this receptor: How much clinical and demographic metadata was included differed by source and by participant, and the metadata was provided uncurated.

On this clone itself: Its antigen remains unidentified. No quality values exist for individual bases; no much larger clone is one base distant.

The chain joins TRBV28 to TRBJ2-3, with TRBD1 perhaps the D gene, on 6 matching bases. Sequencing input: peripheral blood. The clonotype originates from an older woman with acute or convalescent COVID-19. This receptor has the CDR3 CASRQAGAVTDTQYF. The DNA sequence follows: TGTGCCAGCCGGCAAGCAGGGGCGGTCACAGATACGCAGTATTTT. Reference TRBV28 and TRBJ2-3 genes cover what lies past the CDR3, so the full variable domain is DVKVTQSSRYLVKRTGEKVFLECVQDMDHENMFWYRQDPGLGLRLIYFSYDVKMKEKGDIPEGYSVSREKKERFSLILESASTNQTSMYLCASRQAGAVTDTQYFGPGTRLTVL.